Shown below are 29 T cell receptor beta chains from a single sample sequenced in a study of cytomegalovirus exposure and HLA in healthy donors. The PCR was carried out with 60 Vbeta primers and 13 Jbeta primers. Produced via immunoSEQ multiplex PCR; TCRdb's table is partial and in-frame only. Among some 180,000 clones listed, approximately 80% were seen once. Sequenced: PBMCs. The receptors were sampled from a young woman in good health and CMV-seronegative.

The V and J genes are TRBV5-4 and TRBJ2-2; 7 bases are a match to TRBD1. The germline gives CDR1 SGHNT, CDR2 YYREEE (reference sequence). The CDR3 runs 13 residues. The J segment lost 4 bases and the V segment lost 10 bases, leaving 7 bases of the junction unmatched. In DNA, the CDR3 is TGTGCCTCAGGTCCAGGGGGCACCGGGGAGCTGTTTTTT. Its protein product is CASGPGGTGELFF.

The chain carries TRBV28 and TRBJ2-3, with 12 nucleotides matching TRBD2. This CDR3 region has 20 residues. CDR1 is MDHEN and CDR2 is SYDVKM in the germline V gene. Trimming took 4 bases from V and 1 from J; bases not matched to a gene: 15. The CDR3 nucleotides are TGTGCCAGCAGTTCCCCAACCCCTCTAGCGGGAGGGGGGGGCACAGATACGCAGTATTTT. It is translated as CASSSPTPLAGGGGTDTQYF. Based on the CDR3 plus reference TRBV28 and TRBJ2-3, the full variable domain is DVKVTQSSRYLVKRTGEKVFLECVQDMDHENMFWYRQDPGLGLRLIYFSYDVKMKEKGDIPEGYSVSREKKERFSLILESASTNQTSMYLCASSSPTPLAGGGGTDTQYFGPGTRLTVL.

V and J are TRBV6-5 and TRBJ1-6; 8 nucleotides align to TRBD1. V shed 2 bases and J 8 bases; nucleotides not matched to a gene: 8. Per the germline V gene, CDR1 is MNHEY and CDR2 is SVGAGI. There are 16 residues in the CDR3. Here the CDR3 DNA reads TGTGCCAGCAGTTACAACCAGGGGGCGCTGGATTCACCCCTCCACTTT. It specifies CASSYNQGALDSPLHF.

This clone appeared once. The CDR3 loop is CASKGGLVTEAFF. The CDR3, as DNA: TGTGCCAGCAAGGGAGGGTTGGTGACTGAAGCTTTCTTT. This chain connects TRBV27 to TRBJ1-1; D not resolved. The CDR3 has 13 residues. Trimming removed 7 bases from V and 5 bases from J, with 14 bases in between. The germline gives CDR1 MNHEY, CDR2 SMNVEV (reference sequence).

The chain has TRBV6-1 and TRBJ1-1; D may be TRBD1 (6 bases). This CDR3 is 14 amino acids long. Germline V gene data show CDR1 as MNHNS and CDR2 as SASEGT. Trimming took 1 base from V and 5 from J, leaving 11 bases between them. The CDR3 DNA sequence: TGTGCCAGCAGTGAAGACAGGGCGTGGACTGAAGCTTTCTTT. As protein: CASSEDRAWTEAFF.

Note on this clone: An end of the junction does not agree with germline; a read error may underlie this. The chain combines TRBV7-9 with TRBJ1-2; 7 bases match TRBD1. Per germline, CDR1 SEHNR and CDR2 FQNEAQ (reference sequence). CDR3 length: 14 residues. CDR3 residues: CSSSLGTANYGYTF. The CDR3 DNA follows: TGTTCCAGCAGCCTAGGGACAGCTAACTATGGCTACACCTTC.

This chain connects TRBV28 to TRBJ2-1; D gene uncertain. This CDR3 is built from 13 residues. Germline V gene sequence: CDR1 MDHEN, CDR2 SYDVKM. The V end lost 1 base, the J end lost 4 bases, and 5 bases lay between the germline ends. The CDR3 DNA sequence: TGTGCCAGCAGTTTATCAGATTACAATGAGCAGTTCTTC. Protein product: CASSLSDYNEQFF.

Regarding this clone: Other DNA sequences in the sample encode the same CDR3. The genes are TRBV30 and TRBJ2-7; D is ambiguous. The CDR3 loop spans 11 amino acids. Germline V gives CDR1 GTSNPN, CDR2 SVGIG (reference sequence). V was shortened by 0 bases and J by 3 bases, with 3 bases between the two germline ends. The CDR3 protein is CAWSVSYEQYF. The CDR3 region has the DNA TGTGCCTGGAGTGTCAGCTACGAGCAGTACTTC.

The gene calls are TRBV27 and TRBJ1-5, with TRBD1 as a possible D gene (6 bases). V was shortened by 3 bases and J by 4 bases, with 10 bases between the two germline ends. Germline V gene sequence: CDR1 MNHEY, CDR2 SMNVEV (reference sequence). The CDR3 is 14 amino acids. CDR3 amino acids: CASSLRDKNQPQHF. The CDR3 nucleotides read TGTGCCAGCAGTTTGAGGGACAAAAATCAGCCCCAGCATTTT.

This clone has just a few counts. V usage is TRBV11-2 and J usage is TRBJ1-4; TRBD1 aligns across 7 bases. V lost 0 bases to trimming and J lost 8 bases; unmatched junction nucleotides: 6. The CDR3 is 15 amino acids. The germline gives CDR1 SGHAT, CDR2 FQNNGV. The CDR3 is CASSLEFQGGEKLFF. The CDR3 nucleotides are TGTGCCAGCAGCTTAGAGTTCCAGGGGGGCGAAAAACTGTTTTTT.

J is TRBJ1-2 and V is TRBV5-6; weak D call: TRBD1 (5 bases). CDR1 is SGHDT and CDR2 is YYEEEE in the germline V gene. V was pared by 3 bases and J by 4 bases, with 16 bases between. The CDR3 extends over 15 amino acids. The CDR3 is CASSSPGEGTYGYTF. In DNA, the CDR3 is TGTGCCAGCAGCTCCCCGGGGGAGGGGACCTATGGCTACACCTTC.

To note about this clone: A junction end diverges from the germline sequence, so it may reflect a read error. V and J are TRBV7-9 and TRBJ2-1, with 8 bases fitting TRBD1. The length of the CDR3 is 12 residues. Per the germline V gene, CDR1 is SEHNR and CDR2 is FQNEAQ (reference sequence). CDR3 in DNA: TGTTCCAGCAGCTTAGGGGGACAGGAAAAGTTCTTC. Translation gives CSSSLGGQEKFF.

The rearrangement links TRBV9 to TRBJ1-3, with D hard to call. The CDR3 is 15 residues long. V dropped 0 bases and J dropped 0 bases, with 7 bases sitting between them. The germline gives CDR1 SGDLS, CDR2 YYNGEE. CDR3 coding DNA: TGTGCCAGCAGCGTAGCGCCAGACTCTGGAAACACCATATATTTT. It yields the protein CASSVAPDSGNTIYF. Variable domain in full (rest from reference TRBV9 and TRBJ1-3): DSGVTQTPKHLITATGQRVTLRCSPRSGDLSVYWYQQSLDQGLQFLIQYYNGEERAKGNILERFSAQQFPDLHSELNLSSLELGDSALYFCASSVAPDSGNTIYFGEGSWLTVV.

The chain links TRBV7-9 to TRBJ2-5; 8 bases are a match to TRBD2. The CDR3 is made up of 17 amino acids. Germline V gene lookup returns CDR1 SEHNR and CDR2 FQNEAQ (reference sequence). V shed 5 bases and J 0 bases; nucleotides not matched to a gene: 11. The CDR3 loop is CASSTGLAMMYQETQYF. The CDR3 DNA is TGTGCCAGCAGCACAGGACTAGCCATGATGTACCAAGAGACCCAGTACTTC.

The rearrangement links TRBV5-1 to TRBJ1-2; TRBD1 aligns across 7 bases. The trim removed 1 base at V and 8 bases at J, leaving 8 bases unmatched. This CDR3 is 14 amino acids long. Per the germline V gene, CDR1 is SGHRS and CDR2 is YFSETQ. The CDR3 DNA is TGCGCCAGCAGCTTGAGGGGCAGGGGGGAAGGCTACACCTTC. Protein sequence: CASSLRGRGEGYTF.

The chain couples TRBV2 to TRBJ2-1, with D possibly TRBD1 on 6 matching bases. Germline CDR1 reads SNHLY; CDR2 reads FYNNEI. Trimming removed 6 bases from V and 1 base from J, with 16 bases in between. The CDR3 is made up of 16 amino acids. CDR3 sequence (DNA): TGTGCCAGCAGCGCCGGACAGTGGGTTTCCTACAATGAGCAGTTCTTC. This codes for CASSAGQWVSYNEQFF.

The rearrangement joins TRBV6-5 to TRBJ2-5, with D possibly matching TRBD1 (5 bases). Per germline, CDR1 MNHEY and CDR2 SVGAGI. V was pared by 3 bases and J by 1 base, with 9 bases between. The CDR3 extends over 14 amino acids. The chain's CDR3 is CASSYTRVQETQYF. The CDR3 DNA sequence: TGTGCCAGCAGTTATACCAGGGTCCAAGAGACCCAGTACTTC.

The chain couples TRBV2 to TRBJ2-2; 11 bases fit TRBD2. With 7 bases clipped from V and 6 bases from J, the junction kept 1 base outside the gene matches. The CDR3 runs to 13 residues. Germline CDR1 reads SNHLY; CDR2 reads FYNNEI. This chain's CDR3 is CASTGLAAGELFF. CDR3 sequence (DNA): TGTGCCAGCACGGGACTAGCGGCCGGGGAGCTGTTTTTT.

The rearrangement links TRBV29-1 to TRBJ2-5; 14 bases match TRBD2. In germline, CDR1 is SQVTM, CDR2 ANQGSEA. The CDR3 covers 14 residues. After removal of 7 bases from V and 4 bases from J, the junction contained 5 bases not matched to a gene. CDR3 bases: TGCAGCGGACTAGCGGGAGGGCCGGGAGAGACCCAGTACTTC. It encodes CSGLAGGPGETQYF.

The rearrangement joins TRBV18 to TRBJ1-5; no reliable D call. Germline CDR1 and CDR2: KGHSH and LQKENI. The CDR3 extends over 13 amino acids. The V and J ends lost 2 bases and 6 bases respectively, with 8 bases between them. CDR3 sequence reads: CASSPGSGQPQHF. DNA of the CDR3: TGTGCCAGCTCACCAGGATCGGGTCAGCCCCAGCATTTT.

This chain uses TRBV4-2 with TRBJ1-6, with TRBD1 as a possible D gene (6 bases). From germline, CDR1 is LGHNA and CDR2 YNFKEQ. There are 18 residues in the CDR3. Trimming took 0 bases from V and 0 from J, leaving 12 bases between them. The CDR3 loop is CASSQEGRGNSYNSPLHF. The CDR3 region has the DNA TGTGCCAGCAGCCAAGAGGGCAGGGGAAACTCCTATAATTCACCCCTCCACTTT.

A single count supports this clone. CDR3 nucleotides: TGTGCCAGCACCCAAGGACAGGCTTTTGAGCAGTACTTC. It is translated as CASTQGQAFEQYF. The chain employs TRBV7-9 and TRBJ2-7, with 7 bases fitting TRBD1. Per germline, CDR1 SEHNR and CDR2 FQNEAQ (reference sequence). CDR3 length equals 13 residues. V lost 7 bases to trimming and J lost 7 bases; unmatched junction nucleotides: 10.

The chain uses TRBV2 and TRBJ1-6; tentative D call: TRBD1 (6 bases). CDR3 length: 13 amino acids. Germline values: CDR1 SNHLY, CDR2 FYNNEI. The ends were cut back, 5 bases at V and 8 bases at J, with 10 bases in the middle. The CDR3 DNA follows: TGTGCCAGCAGTAAAAACAGGGATTCACCCCTCCACTTT. Its translation: CASSKNRDSPLHF.

This clone was counted once. J is TRBJ2-7 and V is TRBV9, with D possibly matching TRBD1 (6 bases). The CDR3 covers 13 residues. Germline CDR1 reads SGDLS; CDR2 reads YYNGEE. Between the trimmed V and J ends, which lost 3 bases and 5 bases, there was a span of 12 bases. The CDR3 sequence is CASSAGQPHEQYF. For the CDR3, the DNA is TGTGCCAGCAGCGCGGGACAACCCCACGAGCAGTACTTC.

This chain joins TRBV18 and TRBJ2-7; maybe TRBD1 (7 bases). The germline CDR1 and CDR2 sequences are KGHSH and LQKENI. The CDR3 extends over 14 amino acids. Trimming removed 3 bases at V and 4 bases at J, with 13 bases between. For the CDR3, the DNA is TGTGCCAGCTCACCCTTGACAGGGACTTACGAGCAGTACTTC. It encodes CASSPLTGTYEQYF.

V usage is TRBV25-1 and J usage is TRBJ2-1; 9 nucleotides match TRBD1. There are 16 residues in the CDR3. The germline CDR1 and CDR2 sequences are MGHDK and SYGVNS. V trimming: 2 bases; J trimming: 3 bases; junction bases outside the gene matches: 5. The DNA of the CDR3 is TGTGCCAGCAGTGAAGACAGGGGGGGCTTCTACAATGAGCAGTTCTTC. Encoded protein: CASSEDRGGFYNEQFF.

This clone appeared a few times. The chain joins TRBV7-6 to TRBJ2-5; maybe TRBD2 (5 bases). CDR3 length equals 12 residues. Trimming cost V 7 bases and J 5 bases, with 11 bases left between them. Germline CDR1 and CDR2: SGHVS and FNYEAQ. In DNA, the CDR3 is TGTGCCAGCACCGGAGGTGGGGAGACCCAGTACTTC. Its translation is CASTGGGETQYF.

This rearrangement joins TRBV6-1 to TRBJ2-7, with TRBD1 matching 10 bases. The J segment lost 3 bases and the V segment lost 4 bases, leaving 3 bases of the junction unmatched. The CDR3 extends over 14 amino acids. Germline values: CDR1 MNHNS, CDR2 SASEGT. In DNA, the CDR3 is TGTGCCAGCAGTGTGGGACAGGGGATCTACGAGCAGTACTTC. Amino acids: CASSVGQGIYEQYF.

CDR3 nucleotides: TGCGCCAGCAGCCAACGACAGGGGGCCGCCTCCTACAATGAGCAGTTCTTC. Protein: CASSQRQGAASYNEQFF. The chain uses TRBV4-1 and TRBJ2-1; 10 nucleotides align to TRBD1. CDR1 and CDR2 from the germline V gene are MGHRA and YSYEKL. There are 17 residues in the CDR3. Unmatched junction bases numbered 4, after V lost 2 bases and J lost 0 bases.